Detailed here is one T cell receptor (beta chain). The entry originates in a study of blood T cell repertoires in COVID-19. Study summary: The origin of the acute and convalescent COVID-19 samples was the United States, Italy and Spain. Sample material is recorded as cDNA or gDNA derived from T cells, B-cell-depleted T cells, or PBMCs.

Source study methods: Nucleated cell counts were estimated from reference gene primer amplification. The table came from immunoSEQ multiplex PCR; TCRdb's copy has only in-frame clones and leaves some out. V and J calls and clone size are given by that table; D and trimming were obtained from the DNA. The profile shows some 320,000 clones, about 89% of them singletons. The CDR3 length is 11 residues. Deletions cut 9 bases from V and 2 bases from J, with 7 bases between. Looked up from germline, CDR1 is MDHEN and CDR2 is SYDVKM. Sequenced input: PBMCs or T cells enriched from blood (not recorded which). The sequence derives from a woman between 25 and 40 years old who had recovered from COVID-19. The gene calls are TRBV28 and TRBJ1-2, with TRBD1 as a possible D gene (6 bases). The CDR3 sequence: CASQGNYGYTF. The CDR3 DNA sequence: TGTGCCAGTCAGGGGAACTATGGCTACACCTTC.